This T cell receptor (beta chain) was sequenced in a study of radiotherapy plus CTLA-4 blockade in lung cancer. Study information: There were objective responses in over 15% of patients, and around 32% had disease control.

Focal radiation plus CTLA-4 blockade with ipilimumab was given to patients with chemo-refractory metastatic non-small-cell lung cancer. TCRdb keeps only in-frame clones here, not all; method: immunoSEQ multiplex PCR. Here the sample spans about 24,000 clones, around 71% being singletons. Study observations and caveats: It was early blood T cell clone dynamics, with interferon-beta, that reportedly best predicted response.

V lost 5 bases to trimming and J lost 2 bases, with 16 bases between them. The CDR3 contains 15 residues. The germline gives CDR1 GTSNPN, CDR2 SVGIG (reference sequence). Remarks on this clone: Its antigen is unidentified.

V usage is TRBV30 and J usage is TRBJ2-4; tentative D call: TRBD1 (6 bases). The material was peripheral blood, obtained from a patient treated with radiotherapy plus ipilimumab. This receptor was taken from a human donor with non-small cell lung cancer whose response to radiotherapy plus ipilimumab could not be evaluated. The CDR3 protein is CAWGGPGLTKNIQYF. The DNA of the CDR3 is TGTGCCTGGGGGGGCCCGGGGCTAACCAAAAACATTCAGTACTTC.